The sequence of this T cell receptor (beta chain) was determined in a study of technical replicates of blood from a handful of donors. The CDR3 covers 16 residues. Germline V gene lookup returns CDR1 SEHNR and CDR2 FQNEAQ (reference sequence). With V trimmed by 3 bases and J by 0 bases, 5 bases remained unmatched. The count of this clone is one. Clones were read by immunoSEQ multiplex PCR, and TCRdb kept only the in-frame ones, dropping some. This sample yields fewer than 100,000 clones, of which approximately 97% are seen a single time; under 0.3% belongs to the top ten. Source material: T cells isolated from PBMCs. This clonotype was obtained from a human donor in good health. The V and J genes are TRBV7-9 and TRBJ2-3; 8 nucleotides line up with TRBD2. Here the CDR3 reads CASSFRASGSTDTQYF. In DNA form, the CDR3 reads TGTGCCAGCAGCTTTAGGGCTAGCGGGAGCACAGATACGCAGTATTTT.